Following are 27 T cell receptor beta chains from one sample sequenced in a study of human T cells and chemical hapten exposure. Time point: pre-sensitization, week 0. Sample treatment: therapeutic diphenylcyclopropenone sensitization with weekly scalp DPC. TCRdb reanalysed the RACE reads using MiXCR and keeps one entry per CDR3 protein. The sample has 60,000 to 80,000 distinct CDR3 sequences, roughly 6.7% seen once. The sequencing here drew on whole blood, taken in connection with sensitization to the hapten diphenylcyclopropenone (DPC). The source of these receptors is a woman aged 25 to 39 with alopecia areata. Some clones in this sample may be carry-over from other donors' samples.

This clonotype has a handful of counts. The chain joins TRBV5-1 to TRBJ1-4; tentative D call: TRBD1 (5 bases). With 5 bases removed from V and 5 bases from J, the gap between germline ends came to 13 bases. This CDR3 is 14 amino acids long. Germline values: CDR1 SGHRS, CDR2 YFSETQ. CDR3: CASRFGTTNEKLFF. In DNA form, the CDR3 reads TGCGCCAGCAGGTTCGGGACTACCAATGAAAAACTGTTTTTT. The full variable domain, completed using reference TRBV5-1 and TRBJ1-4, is KAGVTQTPRYLIKTRGQQVTLSCSPISGHRSVSWYQQTPGQGLQFLFEYFSETQRNKGNFPGRFSGRQFSNSRSEMNVSTLELGDSALYLCASRFGTTNEKLFFGSGTQLSVL.

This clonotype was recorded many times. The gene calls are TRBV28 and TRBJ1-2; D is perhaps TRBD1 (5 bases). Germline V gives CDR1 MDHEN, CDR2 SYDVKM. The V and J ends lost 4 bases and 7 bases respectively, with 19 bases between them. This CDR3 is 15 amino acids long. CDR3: CASSSDGARSVGYTF. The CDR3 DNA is TGTGCCAGCAGTTCCGACGGGGCGAGGTCGGTTGGCTACACCTTC.

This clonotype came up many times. The CDR3 here is CASSHLTGTNEKLFF. The CDR3 DNA reads as TGTGCCAGCAGCCATTTGACAGGCACTAATGAAAAACTGTTTTTT. The chain links TRBV3-1 to TRBJ1-4; D might be TRBD1 (6 bases). V was trimmed by 3 bases and J by 2 bases, leaving 10 bases between them. The length of the CDR3 is 15 residues. Germline V CDR1 and CDR2: LGHDT, YNNKEL (reference sequence). The variable domain in full, with the rest retrieved from reference TRBV3-1 and TRBJ1-4, is DTAVSQTPKYLVTQMGNDKSIKCEQNLGHDTMYWYKQDSKKFLKIMFSYNNKELIINETVPNRFSPKSPDKAHLNLHINSLELGDSAVYFCASSHLTGTNEKLFFGSGTQLSVL.

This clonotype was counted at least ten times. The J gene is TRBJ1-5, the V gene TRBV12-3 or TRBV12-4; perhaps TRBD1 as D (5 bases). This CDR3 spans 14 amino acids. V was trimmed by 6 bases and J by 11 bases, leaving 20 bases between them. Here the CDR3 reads CASRVSGTDLSQHF. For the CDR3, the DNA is TGTGCCAGCAGGGTTTCCGGGACGGACTTGTCCCAGCATTTT.

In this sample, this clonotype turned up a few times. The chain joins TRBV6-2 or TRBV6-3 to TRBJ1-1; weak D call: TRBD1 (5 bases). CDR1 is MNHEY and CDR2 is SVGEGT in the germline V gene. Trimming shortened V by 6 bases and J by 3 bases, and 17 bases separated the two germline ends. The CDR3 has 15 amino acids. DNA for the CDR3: TGTGCCAGCAGCCACCGTGGGGCGGTTGACACTGAAGCTTTCTTT. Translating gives CASSHRGAVDTEAFF.

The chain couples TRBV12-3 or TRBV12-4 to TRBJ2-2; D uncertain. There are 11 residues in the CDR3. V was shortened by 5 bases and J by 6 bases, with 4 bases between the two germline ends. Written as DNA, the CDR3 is TGTGCCAGCAGTCCCTCCGGGGAGCTGTTTTTT. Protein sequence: CASSPSGELFF.

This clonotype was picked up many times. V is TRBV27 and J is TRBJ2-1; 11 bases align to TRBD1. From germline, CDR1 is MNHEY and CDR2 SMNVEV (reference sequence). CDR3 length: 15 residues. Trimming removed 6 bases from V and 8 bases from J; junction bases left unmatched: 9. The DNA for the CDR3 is TGTGCCAGCAGCCGCAGGACAGGGGGCTCGGATGAGCAGTTCTTC. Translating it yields CASSRRTGGSDEQFF.

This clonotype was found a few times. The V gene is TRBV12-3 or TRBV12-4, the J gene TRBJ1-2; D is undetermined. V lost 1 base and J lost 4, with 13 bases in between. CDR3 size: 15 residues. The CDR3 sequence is CASSLGSTWGYGYTF. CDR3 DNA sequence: TGTGCCAGCAGTTTAGGGTCAACATGGGGCTATGGCTACACCTTC.

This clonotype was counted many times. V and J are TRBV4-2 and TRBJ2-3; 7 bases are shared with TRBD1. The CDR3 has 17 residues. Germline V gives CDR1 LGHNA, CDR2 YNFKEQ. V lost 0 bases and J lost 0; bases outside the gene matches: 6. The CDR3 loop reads CASSQDNMGQSTDTQYF. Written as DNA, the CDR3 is TGTGCCAGCAGCCAAGATAACATGGGACAGAGCACAGATACGCAGTATTTT.

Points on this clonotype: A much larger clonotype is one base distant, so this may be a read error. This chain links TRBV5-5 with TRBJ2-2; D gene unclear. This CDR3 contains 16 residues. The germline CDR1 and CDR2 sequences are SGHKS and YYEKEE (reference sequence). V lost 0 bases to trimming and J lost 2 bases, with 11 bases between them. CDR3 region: CASSLGWSSNTGELFF. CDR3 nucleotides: TGTGCCAGCAGCTTGGGTTGGAGTTCAAACACCGGGGAGCTGTTTTTT.

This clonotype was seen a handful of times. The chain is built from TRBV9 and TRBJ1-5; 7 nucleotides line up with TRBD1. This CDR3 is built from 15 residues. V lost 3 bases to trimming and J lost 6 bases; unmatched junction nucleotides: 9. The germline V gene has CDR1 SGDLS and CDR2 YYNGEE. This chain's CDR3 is CASSARGLDSQPQHF. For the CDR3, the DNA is TGTGCCAGCAGCGCAAGGGGGCTCGACAGTCAGCCCCAGCATTTT.

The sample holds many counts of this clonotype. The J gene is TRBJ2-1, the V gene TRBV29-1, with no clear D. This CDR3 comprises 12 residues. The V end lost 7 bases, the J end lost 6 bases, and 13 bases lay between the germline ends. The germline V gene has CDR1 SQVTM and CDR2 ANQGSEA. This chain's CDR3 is CSAPVVGNEQFF. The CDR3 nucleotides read TGCAGCGCCCCGGTCGTCGGCAATGAGCAGTTCTTC.

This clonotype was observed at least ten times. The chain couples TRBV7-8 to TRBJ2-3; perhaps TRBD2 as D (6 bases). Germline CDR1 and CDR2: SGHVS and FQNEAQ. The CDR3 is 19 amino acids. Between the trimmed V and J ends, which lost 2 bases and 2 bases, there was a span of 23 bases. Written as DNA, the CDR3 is TGTGCCAGCAGCTTAAATCGGTTCCCGGCTAGCGACCCCACAGATACGCAGTATTTT. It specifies CASSLNRFPASDPTDTQYF.

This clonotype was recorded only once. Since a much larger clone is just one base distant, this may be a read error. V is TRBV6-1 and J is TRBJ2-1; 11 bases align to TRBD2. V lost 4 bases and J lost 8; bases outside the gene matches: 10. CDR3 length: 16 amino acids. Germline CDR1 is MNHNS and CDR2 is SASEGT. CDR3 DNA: TGTGCCAGCAGTGTACTCAATAGCGGGGGGGCCGATGAGCAGTTCTTC. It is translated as CASSVLNSGGADEQFF.

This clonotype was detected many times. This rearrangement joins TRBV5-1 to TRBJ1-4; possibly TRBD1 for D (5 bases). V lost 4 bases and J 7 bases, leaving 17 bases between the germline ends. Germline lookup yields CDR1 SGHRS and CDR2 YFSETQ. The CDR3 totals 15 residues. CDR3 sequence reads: CASSPSAGLGEKLFF. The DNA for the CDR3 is TGCGCCAGCAGCCCATCCGCAGGGCTGGGTGAAAAACTGTTTTTT.

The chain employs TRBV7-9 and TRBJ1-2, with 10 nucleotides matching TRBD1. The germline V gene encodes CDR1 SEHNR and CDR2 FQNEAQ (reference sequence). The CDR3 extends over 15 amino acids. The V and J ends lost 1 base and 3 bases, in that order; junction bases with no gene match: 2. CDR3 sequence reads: CASSLEGTGDYGYTF. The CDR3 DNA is TGTGCCAGCAGCTTAGAGGGGACAGGGGACTATGGCTACACCTTC. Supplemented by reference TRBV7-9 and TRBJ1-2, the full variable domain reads DTGVSQNPRHKITKRGQNVTFRCDPISEHNRLYWYRQTLGQGPEFLTYFQNEAQLEKSRLLSDRFSAERPKGSFSTLEIQRTEQGDSAMYLCASSLEGTGDYGYTFGSGTRLTVV.

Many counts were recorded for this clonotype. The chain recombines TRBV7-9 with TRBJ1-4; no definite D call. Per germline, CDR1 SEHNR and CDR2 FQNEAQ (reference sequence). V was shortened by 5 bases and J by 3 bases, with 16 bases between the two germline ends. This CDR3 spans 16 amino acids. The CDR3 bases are TGTGCCAGCAGCCCTCCATTGGTGGGTGCTAATGAAAAACTGTTTTTT. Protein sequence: CASSPPLVGANEKLFF. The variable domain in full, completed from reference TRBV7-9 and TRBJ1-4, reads DTGVSQNPRHKITKRGQNVTFRCDPISEHNRLYWYRQTLGQGPEFLTYFQNEAQLEKSRLLSDRFSAERPKGSFSTLEIQRTEQGDSAMYLCASSPPLVGANEKLFFGSGTQLSVL.

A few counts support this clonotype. Written as DNA, the CDR3 is TGTGCCAGCTCACCATTGGTATCAGATACGCAGTATTTT. Amino acid sequence: CASSPLVSDTQYF. V usage is TRBV18 and J usage is TRBJ2-3; D not certain. CDR1 KGHSH and CDR2 LQKENI come from the germline V gene. V was pared by 2 bases and J by 4 bases, with 7 bases between. CDR3 length equals 13 residues.

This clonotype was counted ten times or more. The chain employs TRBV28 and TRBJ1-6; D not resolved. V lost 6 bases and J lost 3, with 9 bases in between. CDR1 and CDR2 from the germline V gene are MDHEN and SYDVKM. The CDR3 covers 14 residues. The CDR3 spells CASRPGLYNSPLHF. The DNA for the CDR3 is TGTGCCAGCAGGCCTGGGCTCTATAATTCACCCCTCCACTTT.

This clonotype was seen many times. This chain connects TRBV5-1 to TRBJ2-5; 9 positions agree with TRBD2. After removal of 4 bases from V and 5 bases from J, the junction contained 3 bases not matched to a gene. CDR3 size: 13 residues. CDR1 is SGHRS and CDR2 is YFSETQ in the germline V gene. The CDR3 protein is CASSTGLAETQYF. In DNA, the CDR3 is TGCGCCAGCAGCACCGGACTAGCGGAGACCCAGTACTTC.

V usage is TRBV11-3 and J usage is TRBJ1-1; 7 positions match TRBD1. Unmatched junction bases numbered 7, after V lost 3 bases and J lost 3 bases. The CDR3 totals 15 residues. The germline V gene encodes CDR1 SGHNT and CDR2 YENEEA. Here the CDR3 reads CASSLGQTKDTEAFF. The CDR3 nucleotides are TGTGCCAGCAGCTTGGGACAGACGAAGGACACTGAAGCTTTCTTT. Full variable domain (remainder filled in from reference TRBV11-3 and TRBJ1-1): EAGVVQSPRYKIIEKKQPVAFWCNPISGHNTLYWYLQNLGQGPELLIRYENEEAVDDSQLPKDRFSAERLKGVDSTLKIQPAELGDSAVYLCASSLGQTKDTEAFFGQGTRLTVV.

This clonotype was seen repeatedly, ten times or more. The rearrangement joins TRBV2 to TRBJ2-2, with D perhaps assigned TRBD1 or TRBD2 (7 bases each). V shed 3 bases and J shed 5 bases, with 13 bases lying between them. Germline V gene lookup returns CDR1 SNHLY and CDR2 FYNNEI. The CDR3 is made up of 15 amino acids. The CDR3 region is CASSDQGGLTGELFF. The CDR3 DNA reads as TGTGCCAGCAGTGACCAGGGGGGGCTTACCGGGGAGCTGTTTTTT.

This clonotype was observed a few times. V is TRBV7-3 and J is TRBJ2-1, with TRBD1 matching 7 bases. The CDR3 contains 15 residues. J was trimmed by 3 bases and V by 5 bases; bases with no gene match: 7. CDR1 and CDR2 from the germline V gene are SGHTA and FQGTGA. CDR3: CASSRDRSLYNEQFF. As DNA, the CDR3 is TGTGCCAGCAGCCGGGACAGATCCCTCTACAATGAGCAGTTCTTC.

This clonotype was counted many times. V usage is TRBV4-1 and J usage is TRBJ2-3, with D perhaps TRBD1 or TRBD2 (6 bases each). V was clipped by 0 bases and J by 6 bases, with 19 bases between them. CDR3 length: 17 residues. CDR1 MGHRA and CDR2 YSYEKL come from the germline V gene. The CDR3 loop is CASSQDRRAGVMDTQYF. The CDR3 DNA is TGCGCCAGCAGCCAAGATCGGAGGGCAGGGGTAATGGATACGCAGTATTTT.

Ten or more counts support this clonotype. CDR3 DNA: TGCGCCAGCAAAACTAGCGGGGGTACAGATACGCAGTATTTT. Protein sequence: CASKTSGGTDTQYF. The chain recombines TRBV4-1 with TRBJ2-3; 11 bases align to TRBD2. V lost 7 bases, J lost 3 bases, and 3 bases stayed unmatched. CDR1 is MGHRA and CDR2 is YSYEKL in the germline V gene. CDR3 size: 14 residues.

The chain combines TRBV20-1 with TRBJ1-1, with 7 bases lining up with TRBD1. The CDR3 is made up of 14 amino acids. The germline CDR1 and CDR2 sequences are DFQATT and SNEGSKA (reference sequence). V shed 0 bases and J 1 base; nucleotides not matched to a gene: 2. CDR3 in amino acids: CSAREGTANTEAFF. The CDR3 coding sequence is TGCAGTGCTAGAGAGGGGACAGCGAACACTGAAGCTTTCTTT.

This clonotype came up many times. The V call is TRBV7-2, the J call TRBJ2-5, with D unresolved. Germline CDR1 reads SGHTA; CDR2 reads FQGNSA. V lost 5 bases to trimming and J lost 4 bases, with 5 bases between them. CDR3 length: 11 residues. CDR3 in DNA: TGTGCCAGCAGCCCTATAGAGACCCAGTACTTC. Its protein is CASSPIETQYF.